The next 6 T cell receptor beta chains were all read from a single sample in a study of beta chain features in type 1 diabetes. What was sequenced were expressed TCRB transcripts, since all of the isolated RNA had been reverse transcribed. The method was immunoSEQ multiplex PCR; TCRdb's version includes in-frame clones alone and lacks a portion of them. In the table there are roughly 150,000 clones, around 7.8% of which are singletons. Findings of the study overall: Type 1 diabetes patients had TCRB CDR3s that were shorter (moderately but significantly so) in all four CD4+ subsets.

What these receptors recognize is not known. Sequencing input: central memory CD4+ T cells from blood. The receptors were sampled from a woman in her 40s with type 1 diabetes.

This clone was picked up a small number of times. The chain links TRBV5-1 to TRBJ1-3; D ambiguous. In germline, CDR1 is SGHRS, CDR2 YFSETQ. The ends were cut back, 0 bases at V and 2 bases at J, with 15 bases in the middle. The CDR3 contains 17 residues. The CDR3 loop reads CASSLGSGSSPGNTIYF. DNA of the CDR3: TGCGCCAGCAGCTTGGGGTCGGGGTCCTCCCCTGGAAACACCATATATTTT. Combining the CDR3 with reference TRBV5-1 and TRBJ1-3 gives the whole variable domain KAGVTQTPRYLIKTRGQQVTLSCSPISGHRSVSWYQQTPGQGLQFLFEYFSETQRNKGNFPGRFSGRQFSNSRSEMNVSTLELGDSALYLCASSLGSGSSPGNTIYFGEGSWLTVV.

The chain combines TRBV7-9 with TRBJ2-3, with D hard to call. Trimming left V 5 bases short and J 3 bases short, with 9 bases between. CDR1 SEHNR and CDR2 FQNEAQ come from the germline V gene (reference sequence). This CDR3 region has 13 residues. CDR3: CASSAHNTDTQYF. The DNA of the CDR3 is TGTGCCAGCAGCGCACATAATACAGATACGCAGTATTTT.

The rearrangement joins TRBV30 to TRBJ1-5; TRBD1 matches 7 bases. CDR3 length: 14 residues. In germline, CDR1 is GTSNPN, CDR2 SVGIG (reference sequence). V was pared by 3 bases and J by 5 bases, with 7 bases of the junction left unmatched. The CDR3 is CAWSATGVYQPQHF. The CDR3 DNA sequence: TGTGCCTGGAGCGCTACAGGGGTCTATCAGCCCCAGCATTTT.

This clone was observed a few times. J is TRBJ2-1 and V is TRBV4-2; 9 bases match TRBD2. The germline V gene has CDR1 LGHNA and CDR2 YNFKEQ. This CDR3 comprises 16 residues. The junction had 7 bases not matched to a gene; V was cut back by 0 bases and J by 7 bases. CDR3 protein: CASSQDWRGGRNEQFF. The CDR3 coding sequence is TGTGCCAGCAGCCAAGACTGGCGGGGGGGCAGGAATGAGCAGTTCTTC.

There are a few counts of this clone. The gene calls are TRBV28 and TRBJ2-1, with TRBD1 matching over 8 bases. J gave up 0 bases and V 5 bases, and 12 bases lay outside the gene matches. This CDR3 region has 18 residues. CDR1 and CDR2 (germline): MDHEN, SYDVKM. The CDR3: CASSPIRQGRPSYNEQFF. CDR3 DNA sequence: TGTGCCAGCAGTCCCATCCGACAGGGGCGCCCCTCCTACAATGAGCAGTTCTTC.

This clone was counted only a few times. The chain uses TRBV10-3 and TRBJ2-6; D gene unclear. The CDR3 extends over 12 amino acids. The germline gives CDR1 ENHRY, CDR2 SYGVKD. V lost 6 bases and J lost 4, with 4 bases in between. The CDR3 DNA follows: TGTGCCATCAGAGCCGGGGCCAACGTCCTGACTTTC. As protein: CAIRAGANVLTF.